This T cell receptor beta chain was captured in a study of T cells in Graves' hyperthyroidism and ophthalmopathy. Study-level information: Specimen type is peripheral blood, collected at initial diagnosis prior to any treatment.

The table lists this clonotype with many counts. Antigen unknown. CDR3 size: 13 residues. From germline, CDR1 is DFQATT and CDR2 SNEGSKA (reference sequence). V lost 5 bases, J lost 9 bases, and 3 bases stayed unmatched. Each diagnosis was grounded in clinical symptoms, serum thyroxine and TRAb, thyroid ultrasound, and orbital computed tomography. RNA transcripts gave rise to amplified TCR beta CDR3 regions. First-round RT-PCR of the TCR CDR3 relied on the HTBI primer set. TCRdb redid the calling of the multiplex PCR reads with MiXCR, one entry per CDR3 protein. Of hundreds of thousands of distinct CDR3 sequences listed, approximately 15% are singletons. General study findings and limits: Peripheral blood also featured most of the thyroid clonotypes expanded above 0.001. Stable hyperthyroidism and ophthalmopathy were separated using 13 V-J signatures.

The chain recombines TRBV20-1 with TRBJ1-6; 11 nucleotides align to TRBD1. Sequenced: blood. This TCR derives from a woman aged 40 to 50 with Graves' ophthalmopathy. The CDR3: CSAGTGGGSPLHF. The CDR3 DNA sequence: TGCAGTGCTGGGACAGGGGGGGGTTCACCCCTCCACTTT.